What follows is one T cell receptor (beta chain) and its context. Its antigen is undetermined. The data belong to a study of early T cells in non-severe SARS-CoV-2 infection. Looking at the study overall: The chains were unpaired, and the sequenced material was bulk RNA from unsorted whole blood.

Study-wide results and caveats: The VDJdb matching leaned toward anti-spike CD8 responses and overlooked private and CD4 specificities.

Unique molecular identifiers were affixed to single, distinct cDNA molecules. TCRdb reprocessed the 5' RACE reads with MiXCR, giving one entry per CDR3 protein. The sample includes tens of thousands of distinct CDR3 sequences, under 15% of them seen just once. The V segment lost 0 bases and the J segment 3 bases; nucleotides outside the gene matches: 5. Per germline, CDR1 SEHNR and CDR2 FQNEAQ (reference sequence). The CDR3 loop spans 16 amino acids. The specimen was whole blood. This sequence originates from an adult who was a healthcare worker with PCR-confirmed SARS-CoV-2 infection or an uninfected control (not recorded which). This chain joins TRBV7-9 and TRBJ1-5; TRBD1 matches at 7 bases. The CDR3 here is CASSLARQGVNQPQHF. The CDR3 coding sequence is TGTGCCAGCAGCTTAGCGCGGCAGGGGGTCAATCAGCCCCAGCATTTT. Full variable domain (remainder filled in from reference TRBV7-9 and TRBJ1-5): DTGVSQNPRHKITKRGQNVTFRCDPISEHNRLYWYRQTLGQGPEFLTYFQNEAQLEKSRLLSDRFSAERPKGSFSTLEIQRTEQGDSAMYLCASSLARQGVNQPQHFGDGTRLSIL.